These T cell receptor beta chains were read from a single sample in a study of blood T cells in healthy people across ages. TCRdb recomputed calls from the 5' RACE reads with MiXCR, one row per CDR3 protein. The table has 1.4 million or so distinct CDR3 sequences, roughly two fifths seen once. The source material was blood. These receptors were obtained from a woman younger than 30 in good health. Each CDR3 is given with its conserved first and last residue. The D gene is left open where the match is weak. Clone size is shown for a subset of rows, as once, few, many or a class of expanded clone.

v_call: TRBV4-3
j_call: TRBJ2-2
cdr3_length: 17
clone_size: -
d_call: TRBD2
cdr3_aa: CASSQDSGGRGTGELFF
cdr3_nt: TGCGCCAGCAGCCAAGACTCGGGGGGTCGAGGCACCGGGGAGCTGTTTTTT

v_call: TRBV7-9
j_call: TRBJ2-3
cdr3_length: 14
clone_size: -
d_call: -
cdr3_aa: CASTNGQKQDTQYF
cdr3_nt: TGTGCCAGCACAAACGGACAGAAGCAAGATACGCAGTATTTT

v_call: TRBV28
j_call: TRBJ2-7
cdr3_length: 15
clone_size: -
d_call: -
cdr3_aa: CASRQAGTTSYEQYF
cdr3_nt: TGTGCCAGCAGGCAGGCCGGGACAACGTCCTACGAGCAGTACTTC

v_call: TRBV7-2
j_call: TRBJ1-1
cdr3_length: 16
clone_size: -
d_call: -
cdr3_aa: CASSSLVSGPNTEAFF
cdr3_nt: TGTGCCAGCAGCTCTTTGGTTTCAGGGCCGAACACTGAAGCTTTCTTT

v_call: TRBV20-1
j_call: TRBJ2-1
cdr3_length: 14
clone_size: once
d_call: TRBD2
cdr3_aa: CSARGREGTNEQFF
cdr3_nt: TGCAGTGCTAGAGGACGGGAGGGTACTAATGAGCAGTTCTTC

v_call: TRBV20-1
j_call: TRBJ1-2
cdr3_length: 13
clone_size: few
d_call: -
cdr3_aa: CSASRSSTAGYTF
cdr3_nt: TGCAGTGCTAGTAGGTCCTCTACTGCTGGCTACACCTTC

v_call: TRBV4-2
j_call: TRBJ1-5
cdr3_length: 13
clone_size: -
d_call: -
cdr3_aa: CASSRSLSGPQHF
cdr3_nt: TGTGCCAGCAGCCGAAGCCTTTCGGGGCCCCAGCATTTT

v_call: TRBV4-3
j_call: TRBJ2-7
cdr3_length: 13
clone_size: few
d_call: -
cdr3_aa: CASSQGRRAEQYF
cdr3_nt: TGCGCCAGCAGCCAAGGCCGGAGAGCCGAGCAGTACTTC

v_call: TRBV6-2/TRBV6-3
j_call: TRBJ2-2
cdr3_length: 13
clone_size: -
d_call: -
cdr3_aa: CASSYWGSGELFF
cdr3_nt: TGTGCCAGCAGTTACTGGGGGTCCGGGGAGCTGTTTTTT

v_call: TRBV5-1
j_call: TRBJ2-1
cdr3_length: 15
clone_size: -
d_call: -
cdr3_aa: CASSLGQTWSNEQFF
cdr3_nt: TGCGCCAGCAGCTTGGGCCAAACCTGGTCCAATGAGCAGTTCTTC

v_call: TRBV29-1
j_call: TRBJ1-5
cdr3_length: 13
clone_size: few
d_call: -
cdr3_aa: CSVEFGSNQPQHF
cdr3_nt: TGCAGCGTTGAATTCGGTAGCAATCAGCCCCAGCATTTT

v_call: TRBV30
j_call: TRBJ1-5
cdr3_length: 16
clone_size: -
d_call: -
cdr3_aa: CAWSLEGDYSNQPQHF
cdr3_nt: TGTGCCTGGAGTCTCGAGGGGGATTATAGCAATCAGCCCCAGCATTTT

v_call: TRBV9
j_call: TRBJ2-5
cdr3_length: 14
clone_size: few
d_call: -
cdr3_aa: CASSVSPGMETQYF
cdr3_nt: TGTGCCAGCAGCGTCAGTCCAGGGATGGAGACCCAGTACTTC

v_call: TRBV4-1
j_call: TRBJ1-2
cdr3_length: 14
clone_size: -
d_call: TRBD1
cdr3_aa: CASRKQGKNYGYTF
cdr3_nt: TGCGCCAGCAGGAAACAGGGGAAGAACTATGGCTACACCTTC

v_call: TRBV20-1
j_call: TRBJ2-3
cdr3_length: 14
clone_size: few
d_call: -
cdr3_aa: CSARDYRSGDTQYF
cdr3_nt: TGCAGTGCTAGAGATTACAGGAGCGGGGATACGCAGTATTTT

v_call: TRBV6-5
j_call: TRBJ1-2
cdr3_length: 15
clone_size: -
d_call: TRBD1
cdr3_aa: CASRESGQGNYGYTF
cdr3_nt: TGTGCCAGCAGGGAATCGGGACAGGGGAACTATGGCTACACCTTC

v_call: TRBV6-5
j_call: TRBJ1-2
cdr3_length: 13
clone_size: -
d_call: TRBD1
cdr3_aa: CASSQGQTKGYTF
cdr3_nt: TGTGCCAGCAGTCAGGGACAGACTAAGGGCTACACCTTC

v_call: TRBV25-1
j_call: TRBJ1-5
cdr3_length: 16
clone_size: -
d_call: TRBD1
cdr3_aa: CASSPEGTGGNQPQHF
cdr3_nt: TGTGCCAGCAGCCCAGAGGGGACAGGGGGCAATCAGCCCCAGCATTTT

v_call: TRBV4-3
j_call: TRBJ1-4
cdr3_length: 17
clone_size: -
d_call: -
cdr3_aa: CASSQEGDGRPNEKLFF
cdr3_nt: TGCGCCAGCAGCCAAGAGGGTGACGGCCGCCCTAATGAAAAACTGTTTTTT

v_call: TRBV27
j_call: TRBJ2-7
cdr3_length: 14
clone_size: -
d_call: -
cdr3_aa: CASSLGYLTNEQYF
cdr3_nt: TGTGCCAGCAGCCTCGGGTATCTGACCAATGAGCAGTACTTC

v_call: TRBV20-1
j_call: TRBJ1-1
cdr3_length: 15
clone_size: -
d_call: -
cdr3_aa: CSARDPRGTTDEAFF
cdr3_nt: TGCAGTGCTAGAGACCCGAGGGGGACCACAGATGAAGCTTTCTTT

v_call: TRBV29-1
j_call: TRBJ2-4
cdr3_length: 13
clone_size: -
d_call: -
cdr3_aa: CSVEGDGKNIQYF
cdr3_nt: TGCAGCGTTGAAGGGGACGGAAAAAACATTCAGTACTTC

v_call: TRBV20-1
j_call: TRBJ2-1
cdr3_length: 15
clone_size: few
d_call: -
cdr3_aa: CSARKGGVTYNEQFF
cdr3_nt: TGCAGTGCTAGAAAGGGAGGAGTGACCTACAATGAGCAGTTCTTC

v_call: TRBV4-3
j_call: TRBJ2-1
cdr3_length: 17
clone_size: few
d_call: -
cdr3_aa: CASSQDNLLISYNEQFF
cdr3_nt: TGCGCCAGCAGCCAAGATAATCTTCTGATCTCCTACAATGAGCAGTTCTTC

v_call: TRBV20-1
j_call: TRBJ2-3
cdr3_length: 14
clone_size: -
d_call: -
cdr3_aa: CSADKGRIRDTQYF
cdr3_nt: TGCAGTGCTGATAAAGGGCGCATTCGGGATACGCAGTATTTT

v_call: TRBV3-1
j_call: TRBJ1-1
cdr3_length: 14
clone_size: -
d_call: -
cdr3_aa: CASSPEGRVTEAFF
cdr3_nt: TGTGCCAGCAGCCCCGAAGGGCGTGTCACTGAAGCTTTCTTT

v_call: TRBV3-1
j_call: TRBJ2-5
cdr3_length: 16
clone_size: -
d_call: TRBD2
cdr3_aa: CASSQGVAGIQETQYF
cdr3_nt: TGTGCCAGCAGCCAGGGGGTAGCGGGGATCCAAGAGACCCAGTACTTC

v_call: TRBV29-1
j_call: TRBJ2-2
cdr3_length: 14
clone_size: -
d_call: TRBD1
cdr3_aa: CSVEEGQGAGELFF
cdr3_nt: TGCAGCGTTGAAGAGGGACAGGGCGCCGGGGAGCTGTTTTTT

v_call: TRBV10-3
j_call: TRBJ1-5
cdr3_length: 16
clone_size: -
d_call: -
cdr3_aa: CAISEGRAGVNQPQHF
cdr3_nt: TGTGCCATCAGTGAGGGTCGTGCAGGGGTTAATCAGCCCCAGCATTTT

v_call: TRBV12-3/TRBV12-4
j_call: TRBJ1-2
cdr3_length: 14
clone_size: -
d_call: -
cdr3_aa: CASSPLITNYGYTF
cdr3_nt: TGTGCCAGCAGCCCTCTGATAACTAACTATGGCTACACCTTC

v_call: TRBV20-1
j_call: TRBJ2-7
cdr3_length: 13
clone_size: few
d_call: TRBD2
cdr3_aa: CSAAGGGPYEQYF
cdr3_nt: TGCAGTGCCGCTGGCGGGGGACCCTACGAGCAGTACTTC

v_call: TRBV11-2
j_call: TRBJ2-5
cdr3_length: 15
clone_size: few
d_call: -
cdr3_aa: CASSLEGRTSRQQYF
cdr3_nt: TGTGCCAGCAGCTTAGAGGGGAGGACTTCCCGCCAGCAGTACTTC

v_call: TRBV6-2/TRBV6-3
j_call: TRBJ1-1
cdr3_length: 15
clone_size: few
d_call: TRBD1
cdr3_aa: CASADRGLSNTEAFF
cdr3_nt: TGTGCCAGCGCTGACAGGGGCTTATCGAACACTGAAGCTTTCTTT

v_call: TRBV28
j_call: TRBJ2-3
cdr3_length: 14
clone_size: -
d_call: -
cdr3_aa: CASSLTGHTDTQYF
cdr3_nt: TGTGCCAGCAGTTTAACGGGACACACAGATACGCAGTATTTT

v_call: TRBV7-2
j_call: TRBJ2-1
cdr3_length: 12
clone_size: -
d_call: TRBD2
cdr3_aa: CASSSDWGGQFF
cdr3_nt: TGTGCCAGCAGCTCAGACTGGGGGGGGCAGTTCTTC

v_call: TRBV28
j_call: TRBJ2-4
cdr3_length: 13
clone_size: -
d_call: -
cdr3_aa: CASSGQAKNIQYF
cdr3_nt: TGTGCCAGCAGCGGGCAGGCCAAAAACATTCAGTACTTC

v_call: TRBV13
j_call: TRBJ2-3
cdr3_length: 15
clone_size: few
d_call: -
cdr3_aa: CASSLEWGDTDTQYF
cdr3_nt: TGTGCCAGCAGCTTAGAGTGGGGCGACACAGATACGCAGTATTTT

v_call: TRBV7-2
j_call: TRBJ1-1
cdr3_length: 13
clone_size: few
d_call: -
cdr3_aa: CASSLGREIEAFF
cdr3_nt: TGTGCCAGCAGCTTAGGGAGGGAAATTGAAGCTTTCTTT

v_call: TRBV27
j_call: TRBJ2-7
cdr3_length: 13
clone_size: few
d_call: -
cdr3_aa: CASSFDSGDEQYF
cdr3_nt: TGTGCCAGCAGTTTTGACTCGGGGGACGAGCAGTACTTC

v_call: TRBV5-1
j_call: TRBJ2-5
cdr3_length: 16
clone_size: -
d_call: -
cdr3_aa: CASSLAGLRTVETQYF
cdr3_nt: TGCGCCAGCAGCTTGGCCGGTCTCCGGACAGTGGAGACCCAGTACTTC

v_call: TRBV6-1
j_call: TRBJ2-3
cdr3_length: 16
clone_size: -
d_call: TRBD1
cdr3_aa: CASIPILGGRTDTQYF
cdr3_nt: TGTGCCAGCATTCCAATACTAGGGGGCCGGACAGATACGCAGTATTTT

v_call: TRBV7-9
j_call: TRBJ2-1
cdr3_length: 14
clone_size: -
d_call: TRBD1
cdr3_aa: CASSPTGTGSEQFF
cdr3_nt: TGTGCCAGCAGTCCAACCGGGACAGGGAGTGAGCAGTTCTTC

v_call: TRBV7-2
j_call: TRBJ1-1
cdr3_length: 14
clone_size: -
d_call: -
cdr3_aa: CASSARGGSTEAFF
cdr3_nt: TGTGCCAGCAGTGCCCGGGGAGGAAGCACTGAAGCTTTCTTT

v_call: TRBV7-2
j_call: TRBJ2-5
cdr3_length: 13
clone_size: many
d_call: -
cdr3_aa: CASSTDRQKTQYF
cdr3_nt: TGTGCCAGCAGCACAGACAGGCAAAAGACCCAGTACTTC

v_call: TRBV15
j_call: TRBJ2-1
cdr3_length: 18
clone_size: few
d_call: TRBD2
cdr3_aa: CATSRGLPGLVRSNEQFF
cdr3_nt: TGTGCCACCAGCAGAGGCCTGCCGGGACTAGTGAGAAGTAATGAGCAGTTCTTC

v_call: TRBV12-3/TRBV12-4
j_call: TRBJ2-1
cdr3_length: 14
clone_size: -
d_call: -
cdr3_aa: CASSLRARNNEQFF
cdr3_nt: TGTGCCAGCAGTTTACGAGCGAGGAACAATGAGCAGTTCTTC

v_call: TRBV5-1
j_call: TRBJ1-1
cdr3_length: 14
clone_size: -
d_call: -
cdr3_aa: CASTARTDLTEAFF
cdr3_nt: TGCGCCAGCACCGCTCGGACAGATCTCACTGAAGCTTTCTTT

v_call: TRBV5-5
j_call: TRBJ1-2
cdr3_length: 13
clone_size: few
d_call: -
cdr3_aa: CASSFDKFYGYTF
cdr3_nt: TGTGCCAGCAGCTTTGATAAATTCTATGGCTACACCTTC

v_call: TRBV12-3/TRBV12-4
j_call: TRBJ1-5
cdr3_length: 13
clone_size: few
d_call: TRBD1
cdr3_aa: CASSMGQNQPQHF
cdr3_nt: TGTGCCAGCAGTATGGGACAGAATCAGCCCCAGCATTTT

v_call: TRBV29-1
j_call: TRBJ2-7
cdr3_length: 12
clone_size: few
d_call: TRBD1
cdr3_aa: CSVLQGAAEQYF
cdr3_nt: TGCAGCGTACTACAGGGGGCAGCCGAGCAGTACTTC